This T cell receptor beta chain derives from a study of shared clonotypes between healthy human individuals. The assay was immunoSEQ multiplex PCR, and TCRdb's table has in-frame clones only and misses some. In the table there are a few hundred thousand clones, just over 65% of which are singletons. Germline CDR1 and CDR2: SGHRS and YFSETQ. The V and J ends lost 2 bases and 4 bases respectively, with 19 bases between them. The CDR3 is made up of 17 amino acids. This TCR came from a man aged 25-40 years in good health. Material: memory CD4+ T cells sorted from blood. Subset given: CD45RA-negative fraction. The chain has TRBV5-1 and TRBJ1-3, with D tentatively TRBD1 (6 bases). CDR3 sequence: CASSFGQTGLAGNTIYF. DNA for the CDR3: TGCGCCAGCAGCTTTGGTCAAACAGGGTTGGCAGGAAACACCATATATTTT.